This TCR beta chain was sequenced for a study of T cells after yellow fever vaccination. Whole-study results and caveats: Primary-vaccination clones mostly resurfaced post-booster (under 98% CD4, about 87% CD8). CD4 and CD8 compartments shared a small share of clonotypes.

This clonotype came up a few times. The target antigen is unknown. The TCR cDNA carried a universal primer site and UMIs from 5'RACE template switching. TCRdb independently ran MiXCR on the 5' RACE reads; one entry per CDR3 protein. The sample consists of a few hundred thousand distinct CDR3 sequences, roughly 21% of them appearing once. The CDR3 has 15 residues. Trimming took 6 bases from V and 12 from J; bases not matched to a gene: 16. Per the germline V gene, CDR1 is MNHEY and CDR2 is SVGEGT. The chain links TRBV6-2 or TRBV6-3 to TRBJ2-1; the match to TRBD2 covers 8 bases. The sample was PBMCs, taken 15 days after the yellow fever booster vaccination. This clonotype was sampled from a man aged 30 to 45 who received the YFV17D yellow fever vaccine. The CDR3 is CASSLGAGGHYGQFF. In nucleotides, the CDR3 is TGTGCCAGCAGCCTGGGGGCGGGAGGTCATTATGGGCAGTTCTTC.